The next 10 T cell receptor beta chains were all read from a single sample in a study of blood T cell repertoires in COVID-19. Profiled with immunoSEQ multiplex PCR; TCRdb holds only in-frame clones, not every one. The repertoire holds around 33,000 clones, roughly 75% seen once, with approximately 15% in the top ten. The sequencing sample was made of peripheral blood. These TCRs come from a man aged 80 or over with active or convalescent COVID-19.

This chain links TRBV7-9 with TRBJ1-4, with 7 bases matching TRBD1. The V gene's germline CDR1 is SEHNR and CDR2 FQNEAQ (reference sequence). Germline trimming cut 5 bases from V and 10 bases from J; bases unmatched to any gene: 10. There are 14 residues in the CDR3. The CDR3 spells CASSEDRVQAKLFF. CDR3 coding DNA: TGTGCCAGCAGCGAAGACAGGGTTCAGGCAAAACTGTTTTTT.

The gene calls are TRBV5-1 and TRBJ2-2, with D hard to call. The germline V and J ends were trimmed by 4 bases and 7 bases, with 8 bases remaining between them. The CDR3 contains 12 residues. Germline-derived CDR1 and CDR2 are SGHRS and YFSETQ. The CDR3 spells CASSPDIGELFF. The CDR3 region has the DNA TGCGCCAGCAGCCCAGACATCGGGGAGCTGTTTTTT.

The chain uses TRBV5-1 and TRBJ1-2; 9 bases match TRBD1. The V gene's germline CDR1 is SGHRS and CDR2 YFSETQ. The CDR3 runs to 16 residues. V was clipped by 1 base and J by 3 bases; unmatched bases: 7. CDR3 amino acids: CASSLSPGTGHYGYTF. The CDR3 DNA reads TGCGCCAGCAGCTTGTCCCCCGGGACAGGGCACTATGGCTACACCTTC.

The rearrangement links TRBV4-1 to TRBJ2-7, with TRBD1 matching over 10 bases. The length of the CDR3 is 15 residues. Germline-derived CDR1 and CDR2 are MGHRA and YSYEKL. Unmatched junction bases numbered 6, after V lost 2 bases and J lost 5 bases. For the CDR3, the DNA is TGCGCCAGCAGCCAACCGGGACAGGGGAACGACGAGCAGTACTTC. Amino acids: CASSQPGQGNDEQYF.

This chain links TRBV11-2 with TRBJ2-7; 11 nucleotides match TRBD2. The V gene's germline CDR1 is SGHAT and CDR2 FQNNGV. V lost 5 bases to trimming and J lost 6 bases; unmatched junction nucleotides: 3. This CDR3 has 13 amino acids. This CDR3 reads CASSVLAGGEQYF. The CDR3 nucleotides read TGTGCCAGCAGCGTTCTAGCGGGAGGCGAGCAGTACTTC.

This chain links TRBV4-1 with TRBJ1-5, with D unclear. The germline V gene encodes CDR1 MGHRA and CDR2 YSYEKL. This CDR3 is 15 amino acids long. V lost 0 bases, J lost 5 bases, and 11 bases lay in between. In DNA, the CDR3 is TGCGCCAGCAGCCAAGAGGGCAGTGGCTATCAGCCCCAGCATTTT. It codes for CASSQEGSGYQPQHF.

The chain has TRBV2 and TRBJ2-1, with a tentative D call TRBD2 (6 bases). CDR3 length: 14 amino acids. Germline V gives CDR1 SNHLY, CDR2 FYNNEI. V shed 6 bases and J shed 8 bases, with 17 bases lying between them. The CDR3 region is CASSGSWVEDEQFF. CDR3 coding DNA: TGTGCCAGCAGCGGGAGTTGGGTGGAGGATGAGCAGTTCTTC. The full variable domain, in which reference TRBV2 and TRBJ2-1 provide the parts outside the CDR3, is EPEVTQTPSHQVTQMGQEVILRCVPISNHLYFYWYRQILGQKVEFLVSFYNNEISEKSEIFDDQFSVERPDGSNFTLKIRSTKLEDSAMYFCASSGSWVEDEQFFGPGTRLTVL.

The chain uses TRBV19 and TRBJ2-2, with D unresolved. Trimming cost V 2 bases and J 0 bases, with 7 bases left between them. The CDR3 is 15 amino acids. Germline V gene data show CDR1 as LNHDA and CDR2 as SQIVND (reference sequence). DNA of the CDR3: TGTGCCAGTAGTATAATGGAGTCGAACACCGGGGAGCTGTTTTTT. Residues: CASSIMESNTGELFF.

The chain combines TRBV12-5 with TRBJ1-3; 9 nucleotides line up with TRBD1. Germline V gene sequence: CDR1 LGHNT, CDR2 FRNRAP. Losses at the gene ends were 7 bases for V and 3 bases for J; bases not matched to a gene: 7. CDR3 size: 15 residues. Here the CDR3 DNA reads TGTGCTAGTGCCCCGGGACAGGGAAGTGGAAACACCATATATTTT. It codes for CASAPGQGSGNTIYF.

The chain recombines TRBV18 with TRBJ2-1; D is uncertain. CDR1 KGHSH and CDR2 LQKENI come from the germline V gene. This CDR3 has 12 residues. Trimming took off 5 bases at V and 9 bases at J, with 11 bases between the two ends. The CDR3 nucleotides are TGTGCCAGCTCAGTGGAGAGGTCTGAGCAGTTCTTC. It is translated as CASSVERSEQFF.